The 19 T cell receptor beta chains in this list originate from one sample, sequenced in a study of tumor-infiltrating lymphocytes in primary liver carcinoma. The blood RNA (from unsorted whole blood) was obtained, and germline DNA was also extracted. The template, roughly 0.45 ug total RNA, yielded TCR beta cDNA made with a constant-region primer. Three nested multiplex PCR rounds, a slightly modified ARM-PCR, produced the libraries for TCR beta. The two initial PCR rounds, about 9 cycles each, used TRBV1-TRBV30 forward and C-beta reverse primers. TCRdb analysed the multiplex PCR reads with MiXCR anew, one entry per CDR3 protein. This sample yields fewer than 350,000 distinct CDR3 sequences, of which roughly two thirds are seen a single time; roughly 10% belongs to the top ten. The sequenced sample consisted of peripheral blood. Receptors originate from a man in his forties with primary liver carcinoma and hepatitis B virus infection.

This clonotype has more than one count but fewer than ten. Possible read error: a much larger clone is one base away. The chain employs TRBV4-1 and TRBJ2-1; D remains ambiguous. The V gene's germline CDR1 is MGHRA and CDR2 YSYEKL. This CDR3 is 14 amino acids long. V lost 4 bases and J 9 bases, leaving 16 bases between the germline ends. CDR3 sequence: CASSRDESTGEQFF. CDR3 DNA: TGCGCCAGCAGCCGAGACGAGAGTACGGGTGAGCAGTTCTTC.

The CDR3 spells CANNLSSYNEQFF. The CDR3 nucleotides read TGTGCCAACAACCTGAGCTCCTACAATGAGCAGTTCTTC. The chain couples TRBV11-1 to TRBJ2-1; D is undetermined. Germline V gene sequence: CDR1 SGHAT, CDR2 FQDESV (reference sequence). The V end lost 10 bases, the J end lost 0 bases, and 10 bases lay between the germline ends. The CDR3 runs 13 residues.

J is TRBJ2-1 and V is TRBV28; TRBD2 matches at 7 bases. V was pared by 5 bases and J by 1 base, with 23 bases of the junction left unmatched. The CDR3 length is 21 residues. The germline V gene encodes CDR1 MDHEN and CDR2 SYDVKM. This chain's CDR3 is CASSPFLGGRTGLPSYNEQFF. The CDR3 DNA is TGTGCCAGCAGTCCATTTCTGGGCGGGAGAACGGGTCTCCCATCCTACAATGAGCAGTTCTTC.

Concerning this clonotype itself: A much larger clone is a single base away; this may be a read error. V is TRBV4-3 and J is TRBJ2-7, with TRBD1 identical over 11 bases. The CDR3 is 16 amino acids. From germline, CDR1 is LGHNA and CDR2 YSLEER. The CDR3 is CTSSQLLGQGAGEQYF. In DNA, the CDR3 is TGCACCAGCAGCCAACTCCTCGGACAGGGGGCGGGCGAGCAGTACTTC.

Concerning this clonotype: Relative to the germline gene, one junction end is altered; a read error may explain this. V usage is TRBV5-4 and J usage is TRBJ1-6; 8 bases line up with TRBD1. The germline gives CDR1 SGHNT, CDR2 YYREEE (reference sequence). The CDR3 has 15 amino acids. In DNA form, the CDR3 reads TGTGCCAGTAGTACCAGGACAGGGAAGAATTCAGCCCTCCACTTT. Translation gives CASSTRTGKNSALHF.

The chain uses TRBV7-9 and TRBJ1-6, with 8 bases aligning to TRBD1. There are 14 residues in the CDR3. Germline V lookup: CDR1 SEHNR, CDR2 FQNEAQ (reference sequence). J gave up 10 bases and V 5 bases, and 7 bases lay outside the gene matches. This CDR3 reads CASSEQGGGSPLHF. CDR3 sequence (DNA): TGTGCCAGCAGCGAACAGGGGGGAGGATCACCCCTCCACTTT.

This clonotype was found once. Likely a read error: the CDR3 ends without its conserved phenylalanine or tryptophan. The chain employs TRBV5-5 and TRBJ1-1, with D perhaps TRBD1 (6 bases). The ends were cut back, 2 bases at V and 5 bases at J, with 16 bases in the middle. This CDR3 is 15 amino acids long. The germline gives CDR1 SGHKS, CDR2 YYEKEE (reference sequence). CDR3 residues: CASSLELGAITEAFS. The CDR3 nucleotides are TGTGCCAGCAGCTTAGAGCTGGGGGCGATTACTGAAGCTTTCTCT.

This clonotype was detected only a few times. The chain is built from TRBV28 and TRBJ2-1, with TRBD2 matching over 9 bases. Trimming at V came to 0 bases and at J to 2 bases, leaving 2 bases not matched to a gene. The V gene's germline CDR1 is MDHEN and CDR2 SYDVKM. The CDR3 is made up of 16 amino acids. The CDR3: CASSLWAGGPYNEQFF. For the CDR3, the DNA is TGTGCCAGCAGTTTATGGGCGGGAGGGCCCTACAATGAGCAGTTCTTC.

In regard to this clonotype: An end of the junction differs from the germline gene, which may be a read error. This sequence joins TRBV18 and TRBJ1-2; D unresolved. This CDR3 region has 16 residues. Germline V gene sequence: CDR1 KGHSH, CDR2 LQKENI. The CDR3 DNA follows: TGTGCCAACTCACCACCGCTTCCAGGACCAAACTATGGCTACACCTTC. It specifies CANSPPLPGPNYGYTF.

On this clonotype: Just one base apart from a much larger clone, this may be a read error. The CDR3 DNA sequence: TGTGCCAGCAATGAAGCTGACACCGGGGAGCTGTTTTTT. Its protein is CASNEADTGELFF. V and J are TRBV6-1 and TRBJ2-2; no reliable D call. Germline V gene lookup returns CDR1 MNHNS and CDR2 SASEGT. The CDR3 is 13 amino acids.

Concerning this clonotype: Sequence at one end of the junction differs from germline and may be a read error. This rearrangement joins TRBV4-3 to TRBJ2-3; 9 bases agree with TRBD2. The CDR3 runs to 15 residues. Germline V CDR1 and CDR2: LGHNA, YSLEER. In DNA form, the CDR3 reads TGCGTCAGCAGCCTGTTTAGCGGGAGTGGAGATACGCAGTATTTT. Encoded protein: CVSSLFSGSGDTQYF.

At least ten counts were recorded for this clonotype. V gene TRBV5-1 combines with J gene TRBJ2-4; a weak D match, TRBD1 (5 bases). There are 13 residues in the CDR3. The germline V gene has CDR1 SGHRS and CDR2 YFSETQ. V lost 0 bases and J 6 bases, leaving 7 bases between the germline ends. The CDR3 sequence: CASSLDRRNIQYF. The DNA of the CDR3 is TGCGCCAGCAGCTTGGACAGGAGAAACATTCAGTACTTC.

This clonotype was seen more than once but under ten times. The gene calls are TRBV28 and TRBJ1-5; D gene uncertain. The CDR3 runs 17 residues. Trimming took 3 bases from V and 2 from J, leaving 17 bases between them. Germline lookup yields CDR1 MDHEN and CDR2 SYDVKM. The CDR3 spells CASSLSAGLRGNQPQHF. CDR3 nucleotide sequence: TGTGCCAGCAGTTTGTCCGCAGGATTGAGAGGCAATCAGCCCCAGCATTTT.

A remark on this clonotype: The conserved final phenylalanine or tryptophan is absent from the CDR3, which likely points to a read error. The V gene is TRBV11-1, the J gene TRBJ2-1; D uncertain. Germline lookup yields CDR1 SGHAT and CDR2 FQDESV (reference sequence). The CDR3 sequence is 14 residues long. The CDR3 loop reads CTSSSRRSRDEQFY. CDR3 nucleotide sequence: TGTACCAGCAGCTCCAGACGGTCCCGGGATGAGCAGTTCTAC.

Concerning this clonotype: One base away lies a much larger clone, so this may be a sequencing read error. The chain joins TRBV11-2 to TRBJ1-2, with D possibly matching TRBD1 (5 bases). This CDR3 is 15 amino acids long. Germline CDR1 reads SGHAT; CDR2 reads FQNNGV. CDR3 sequence: CASSLDMTANYGYIF. DNA for the CDR3: TGTGCCAGCAGCTTAGATATGACAGCTAACTATGGCTACATCTTC. Variable domain in full (rest from reference TRBV11-2 and TRBJ1-2): EAGVAQSPRYKIIEKRQSVAFWCNPISGHATLYWYQQILGQGPKLLIQFQNNGVVDDSQLPKDRFSAERLKGVDSTLKIQPAKLEDSAVYLCASSLDMTANYGYIFGSGTRLTVV.

This clonotype was counted ten times or more. The CDR3 protein is CSASGVTDEQFF. For the CDR3, the DNA is TGCAGTGCATCAGGCGTTACCGATGAGCAGTTCTTC. V gene TRBV29-1 combines with J gene TRBJ2-1; no clear D gene. There are 12 residues in the CDR3. Germline V gives CDR1 SQVTM, CDR2 ANQGSEA.

Turning to this clonotype: This may arise from a read error, as a much more abundant clone is one base away. The V and J genes are TRBV6-1 and TRBJ2-5, with 7 nucleotides matching TRBD2. CDR3 length: 14 residues. In germline, CDR1 is MNHNS, CDR2 SASEGT. The CDR3 DNA is TGTGCCAGCAGTTACGGAGCGGGGAAGGAGATCCAGTACTTC. This gives the protein CASSYGAGKEIQYF.

This clonotype was found many times. The rearrangement uses TRBV25-1 and TRBJ1-1; D not resolved. The CDR3 has 12 amino acids. Germline lookup yields CDR1 MGHDK and CDR2 SYGVNS. The V end was cut by 8 bases, the J end by 9 bases, with 16 bases between. This CDR3 reads CASLGGGFKAFF. CDR3 DNA: TGTGCCAGCCTAGGTGGTGGGTTTAAAGCTTTCTTT.

The V and J genes are TRBV10-1 and TRBJ2-6; D ambiguous. The V gene lost 3 bases and the J gene lost 0 bases, with 6 bases spanning the gap. Germline values: CDR1 WNHNN, CDR2 SYGVQD (reference sequence). This CDR3 comprises 15 residues. The CDR3 loop reads CASSDPNSGANVLTF. In DNA form, the CDR3 reads TGCGCCAGCAGTGATCCCAACTCTGGGGCCAACGTCCTGACTTTC.